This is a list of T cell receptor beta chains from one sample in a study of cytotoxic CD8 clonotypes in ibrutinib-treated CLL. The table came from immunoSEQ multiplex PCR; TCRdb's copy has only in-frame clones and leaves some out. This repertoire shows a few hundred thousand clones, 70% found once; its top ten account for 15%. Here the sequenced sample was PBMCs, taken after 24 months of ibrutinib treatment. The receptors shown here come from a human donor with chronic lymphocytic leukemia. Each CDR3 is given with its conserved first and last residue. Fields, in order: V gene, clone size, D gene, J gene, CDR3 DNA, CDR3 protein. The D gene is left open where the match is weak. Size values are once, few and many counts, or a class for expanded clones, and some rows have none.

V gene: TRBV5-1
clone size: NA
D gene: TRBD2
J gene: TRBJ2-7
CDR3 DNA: TGCGCCAGCAGCTTTTTAGCGGGGCACAACTACGAGCAGTACTTC
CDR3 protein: CASSFLAGHNYEQYF

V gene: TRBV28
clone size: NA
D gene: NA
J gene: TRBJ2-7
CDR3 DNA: TGTGCCAGCAGCCCGGTGGAATGGCGGAAAACCTACGAGCAGTACTTC
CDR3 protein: CASSPVEWRKTYEQYF

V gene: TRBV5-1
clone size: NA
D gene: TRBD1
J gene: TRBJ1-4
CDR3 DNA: TGCGCCAGCAGCGGTTGGACAGGGGGCATAGGTGAAAAACTGTTTTTT
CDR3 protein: CASSGWTGGIGEKLFF

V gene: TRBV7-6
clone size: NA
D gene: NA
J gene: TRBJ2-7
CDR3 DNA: TGTGCCAGCGGCCCCCCCGGGTTTCGGTCCTACGAGCAGTACTTC
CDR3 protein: CASGPPGFRSYEQYF

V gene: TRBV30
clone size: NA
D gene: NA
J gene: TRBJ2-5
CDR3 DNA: TGTGCCTGGGGGGAGATACAAGAGACCCAGTACTTC
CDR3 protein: CAWGEIQETQYF

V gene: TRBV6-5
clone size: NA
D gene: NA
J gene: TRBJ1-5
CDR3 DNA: TGTGCCAGCAGTGATAACATCAATCAGCCCCAGCATTTT
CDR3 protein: CASSDNINQPQHF

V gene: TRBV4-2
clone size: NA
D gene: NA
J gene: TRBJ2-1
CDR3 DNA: TGTGCCAGCAGCCAAGAACAGGGAGCGACCTCCTACAATGAGCAGTTCTTC
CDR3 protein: CASSQEQGATSYNEQFF

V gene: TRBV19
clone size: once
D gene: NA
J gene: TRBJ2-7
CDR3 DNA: TGTGCCAGTAGTATAAGAGGGCCCCCTGCTACCGAGCAGTACTTC
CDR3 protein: CASSIRGPPATEQYF

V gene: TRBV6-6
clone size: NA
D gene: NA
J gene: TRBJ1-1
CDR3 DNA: TGTGCCAGCACCCTAGGCGGCACTGAAGCTTTCTTT
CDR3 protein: CASTLGGTEAFF

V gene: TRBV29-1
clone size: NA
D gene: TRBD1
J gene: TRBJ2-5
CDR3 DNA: TGCAGCGTCGAAGGGGGACAGGACAGAGAGACCCAGTACTTC
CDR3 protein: CSVEGGQDRETQYF

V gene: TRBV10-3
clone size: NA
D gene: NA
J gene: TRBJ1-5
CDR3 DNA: TGTGCCATCAAAGAGGGGCAAGGACAGCCCCAGCATTTT
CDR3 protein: CAIKEGQGQPQHF

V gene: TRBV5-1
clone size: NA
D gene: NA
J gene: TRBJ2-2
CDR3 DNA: TGCGCCAGCAGCGCTACGGAAGCCGGGGAGCTGTTTTTT
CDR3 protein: CASSATEAGELFF

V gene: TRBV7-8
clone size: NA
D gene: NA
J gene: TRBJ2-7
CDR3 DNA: TGTGCCAGCAGCTTAGTGGTCGTCGGGTCCCACTCCTACGAGCAGTACTTC
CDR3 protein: CASSLVVVGSHSYEQYF

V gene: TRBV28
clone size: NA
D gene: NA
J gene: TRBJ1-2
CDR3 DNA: TGTGCCAGCAAAGCAGGGAACTATGGCTACACCTTC
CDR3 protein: CASKAGNYGYTF

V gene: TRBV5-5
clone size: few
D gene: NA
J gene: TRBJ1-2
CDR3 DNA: TGTGCCAGCAGTAGGGGAGATGGCTACACCTTC
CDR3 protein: CASSRGDGYTF

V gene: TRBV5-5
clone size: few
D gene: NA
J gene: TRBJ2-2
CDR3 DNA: TGTGCCAGCAGCGTTACCGGGACGGCGAACACCGGGGAGCTGTTTTTT
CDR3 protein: CASSVTGTANTGELFF